This paragraph reports one T cell receptor beta chain. The antigen this receptor binds is unknown. No much larger clone is present one base from it, and per-base qualities are unavailable. Each collaborating institution followed its own protocols to collect whole blood in K2EDTA tubes. For TCRbeta analysis, collaborators shipped samples in one of three forms: frozen whole blood, isolated PBMCs, or DNA extracted from either of those sample types. The immunoSEQ Assay, a bias-controlled multiplex PCR, was used to amplify TCRbeta CDR3 regions from genomic DNA. As for the authors' bioinformatics: The number of nucleated cells in each sample was estimated from the amplification of reference gene primers within the assay. Sequence reads were collapsed and filtered to measure the absolute abundance of every unique TCRbeta CDR3 rearrangement. For each sample, productive Simpson clonality was calculated by taking the square root of Simpson's diversity index across productive rearrangements. The clones in this table, taken by TCRdb from immuneACCESS, are in-frame only. Not every clone is retained; where verified, under half of the shortfall comes from an unresolved V gene, and the cause of the rest is unknown. The DNA was the basis for D and trimming; V, J and clone size are from that table. The sample yields 200,000 or so clones; 70% to 85% were counted once. The top ten hold under 5.5% of the sample.

The data were obtained in a study of blood T cell repertoires in COVID-19 (dated by TCRdb to 2020 to 2022). Notes on the research overall: Samples covering the acute and convalescent phases of COVID-19 were provided by collaborators in the United States, Italy and Spain. The sample metadata nearly always contained a de-identified subject ID, COVID-19 status, age in years and sex. Deeply sampled blood TCRbeta repertoires from subjects exposed to, actively infected with, or recovered from COVID-19 were included in the dataset. The repertoires were released in a freely available public database intended as a resource for research on the immune response to SARS-CoV-2. The prospective study material was composed of cDNA or gDNA derived from T cells, B-cell-depleted T cells, or PBMCs. Where HLA class I and class II types were available, the types were taken from metadata supplied by the sample provider, not from assay-based typing. The samples were drawn from the first 160 participants of the ongoing ImmuneRACE study and from 1,254 subjects provided by 6 global collaborators.

The CDR3 runs 14 residues from the cysteine to the phenylalanine. Of all the DNA, just the CDR3 is kept, 42 bases in frame from base 1. The germline V end is reduced by 2 bases and the J end by 8 bases; junction bases left unmatched: 5. Per the germline V gene (reference sequence), LGHDT is the CDR1 and YNNKEL is the CDR2. Study-level results and caveats: Clinical and demographic metadata were provided uncurated, with the amount varying by source and participant.

The chain is encoded by TRBV3-1 (or the pseudogene TRBV3-2) joined to TRBJ2-1, and 8 junctional nucleotides match TRBD2. The receptor's source is a woman in her 30s with acute or convalescent COVID-19. Sequenced sample: peripheral blood. The DNA reads as follows: TGTGCCAGCAGCCAAATCGGGACTAGAGATGAGCAGTTCTTC. This is translated as CASSQIGTRDEQFF.